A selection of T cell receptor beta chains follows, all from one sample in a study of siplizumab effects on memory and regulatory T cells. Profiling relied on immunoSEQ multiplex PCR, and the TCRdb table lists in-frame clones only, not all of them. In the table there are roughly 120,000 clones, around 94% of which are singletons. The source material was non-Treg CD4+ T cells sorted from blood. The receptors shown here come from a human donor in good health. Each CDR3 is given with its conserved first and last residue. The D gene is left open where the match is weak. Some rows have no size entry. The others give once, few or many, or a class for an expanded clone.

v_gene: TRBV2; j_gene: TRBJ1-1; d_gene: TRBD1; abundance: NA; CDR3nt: TGTGCCAGCAGTGTGGACAGGAACGCTGAAGCTTTCTTT; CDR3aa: CASSVDRNAEAFF
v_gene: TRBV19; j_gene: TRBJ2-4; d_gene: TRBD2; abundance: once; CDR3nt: TGTGCCAGTAGTATTTCCGGGAGGAACATTCAGTACTTC; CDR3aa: CASSISGRNIQYF
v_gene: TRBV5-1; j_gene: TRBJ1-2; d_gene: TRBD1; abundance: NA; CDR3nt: TGCGCCAGCAGCAGATGGGGACAGTCCTATGGCTACACCTTC; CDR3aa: CASSRWGQSYGYTF
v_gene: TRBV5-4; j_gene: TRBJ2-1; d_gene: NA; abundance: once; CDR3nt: TGTGCCAGCAGCTTTGGAGAGGTTAGGGCCAATGAGCAGTTCTTC; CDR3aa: CASSFGEVRANEQFF
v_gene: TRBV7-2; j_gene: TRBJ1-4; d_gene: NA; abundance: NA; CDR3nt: TGTGCCAGCAGCCGCTCAGGGCTGGGAGAAAAACTGTTTTTT; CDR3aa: CASSRSGLGEKLFF
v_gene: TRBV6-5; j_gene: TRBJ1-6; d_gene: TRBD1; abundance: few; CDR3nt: TGTGCCAGCCGGCCGACAGGGAACGATTCACCCCTCCACTTT; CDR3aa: CASRPTGNDSPLHF
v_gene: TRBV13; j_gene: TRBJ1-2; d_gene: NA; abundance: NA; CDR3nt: TGTGCCAGCAGCCTAGGACGGGCGATCTATGGCTACACCTTC; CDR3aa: CASSLGRAIYGYTF
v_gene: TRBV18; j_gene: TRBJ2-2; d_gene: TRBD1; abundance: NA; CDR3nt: TGTGCCAGCTCACCCCCCACAGGGGGAAACACCGGGGAGCTGTTTTTT; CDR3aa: CASSPPTGGNTGELFF
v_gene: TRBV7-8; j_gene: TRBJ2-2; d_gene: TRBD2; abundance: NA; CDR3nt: TGTGCCGGGACTTCTAGCGGGAGTCGGACAAACACCGGGGAGCTGTTTTTT; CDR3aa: CAGTSSGSRTNTGELFF
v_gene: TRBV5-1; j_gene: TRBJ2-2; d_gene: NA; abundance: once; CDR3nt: TGCGCCAGCAGCTTGAGACCTCAGGGAACCGGGGAGCTGTTTTTT; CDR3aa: CASSLRPQGTGELFF
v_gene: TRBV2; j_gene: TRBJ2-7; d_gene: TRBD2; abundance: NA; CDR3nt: TGTGCCAGCATCCTGGAGGCTAGCGGGAGTCTTAGGTACTTC; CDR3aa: CASILEASGSLRYF
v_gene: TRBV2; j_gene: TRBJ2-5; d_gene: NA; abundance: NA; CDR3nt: TGTGCCAGCAGCGGGGATGCGAGAGACCAGTACTTC; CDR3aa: CASSGDARDQYF
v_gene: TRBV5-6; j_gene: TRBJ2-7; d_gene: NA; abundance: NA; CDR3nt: TGTGCCAGCAGCTCATTACAGGATTTCGCGGACGAGCAGTACTTC; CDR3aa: CASSSLQDFADEQYF
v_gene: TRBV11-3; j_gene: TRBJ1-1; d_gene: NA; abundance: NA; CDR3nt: TGTGCCAGCAGCTTAGGGTACGGGATGAACACTGAAGCTTTCTTT; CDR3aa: CASSLGYGMNTEAFF
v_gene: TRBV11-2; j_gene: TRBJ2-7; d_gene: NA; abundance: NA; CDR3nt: TGTGCCAGCAGCTTATTTCAGGGGACTTCCCGACCCCCAGGCGGCGGGCAGTACTTC; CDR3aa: CASSLFQGTSRPPGGGQYF
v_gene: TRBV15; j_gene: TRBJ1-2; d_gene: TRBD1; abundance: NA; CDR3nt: TGTGCCACCAGCCGGGACAGGATTTATGGCTACACCTTC; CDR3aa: CATSRDRIYGYTF
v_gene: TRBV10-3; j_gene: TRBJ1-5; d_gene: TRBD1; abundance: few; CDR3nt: TGTGCCATCGAGGACAGGGATAGCAATCAGCCCCAGCATTTT; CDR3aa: CAIEDRDSNQPQHF
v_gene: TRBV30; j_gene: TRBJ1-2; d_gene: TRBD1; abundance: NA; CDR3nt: TGTGCCTCTCGTACCGGGACAGGGAGCTACACCTTC; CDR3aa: CASRTGTGSYTF
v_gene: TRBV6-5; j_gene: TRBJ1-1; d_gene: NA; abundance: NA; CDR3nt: TGTGCCAGCAGTCTACAGGGTTTCCACACTGAAGCTTTCTTT; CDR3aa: CASSLQGFHTEAFF
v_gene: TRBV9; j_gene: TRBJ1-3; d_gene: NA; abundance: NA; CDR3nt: TGTGCCAGCAGCGTAGGGACGACAGGAAACACCATATATTTT; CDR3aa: CASSVGTTGNTIYF
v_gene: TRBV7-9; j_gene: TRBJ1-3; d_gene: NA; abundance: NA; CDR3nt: TGTGCCAGCAGCTTAGCGACACCCAGCTCAGGAAACACCATATATTTT; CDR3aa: CASSLATPSSGNTIYF
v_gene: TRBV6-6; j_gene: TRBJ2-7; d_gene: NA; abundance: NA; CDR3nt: TGTGCCAGCAGTTACTCGGAACACCCCTACGAGCAGTACTTC; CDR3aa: CASSYSEHPYEQYF
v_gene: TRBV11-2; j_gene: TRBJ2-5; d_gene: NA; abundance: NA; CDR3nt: TGTGCCAGCAGCCAAAGAGATCCGCGGGAGACCCAGTACTTC; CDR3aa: CASSQRDPRETQYF
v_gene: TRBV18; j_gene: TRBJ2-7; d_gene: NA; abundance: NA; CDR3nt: TGTGCCAGCTCCCGGGAAGGGGGACCCTACGAGCAGTACTTC; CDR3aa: CASSREGGPYEQYF
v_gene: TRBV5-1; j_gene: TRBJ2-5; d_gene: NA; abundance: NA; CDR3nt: TGCGCCAGCAGCTTGGGACCCCACGGAGAGACCCAGTACTTC; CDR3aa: CASSLGPHGETQYF
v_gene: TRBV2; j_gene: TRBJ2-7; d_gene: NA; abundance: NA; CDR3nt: TGTGCCAGCAGCCTCGGCCCGGGGGCCAACTACGAGCAGTACTTC; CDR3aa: CASSLGPGANYEQYF
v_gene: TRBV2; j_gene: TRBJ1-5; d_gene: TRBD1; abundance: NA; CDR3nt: TGTGCCAGCAGTGAAAACAGGGGTGGCAATCAGCCCCAGCATTTT; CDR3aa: CASSENRGGNQPQHF
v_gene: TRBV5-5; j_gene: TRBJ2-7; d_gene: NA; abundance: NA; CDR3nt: TGTGCCAGCAGCACCGGGACCTTCTACGAGCAGTACTTC; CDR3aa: CASSTGTFYEQYF
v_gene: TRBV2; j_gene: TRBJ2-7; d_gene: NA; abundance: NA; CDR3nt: TGTGCCAGCAGTGAAACGTCAAGTGGCGAGCAGTACTTC; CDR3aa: CASSETSSGEQYF